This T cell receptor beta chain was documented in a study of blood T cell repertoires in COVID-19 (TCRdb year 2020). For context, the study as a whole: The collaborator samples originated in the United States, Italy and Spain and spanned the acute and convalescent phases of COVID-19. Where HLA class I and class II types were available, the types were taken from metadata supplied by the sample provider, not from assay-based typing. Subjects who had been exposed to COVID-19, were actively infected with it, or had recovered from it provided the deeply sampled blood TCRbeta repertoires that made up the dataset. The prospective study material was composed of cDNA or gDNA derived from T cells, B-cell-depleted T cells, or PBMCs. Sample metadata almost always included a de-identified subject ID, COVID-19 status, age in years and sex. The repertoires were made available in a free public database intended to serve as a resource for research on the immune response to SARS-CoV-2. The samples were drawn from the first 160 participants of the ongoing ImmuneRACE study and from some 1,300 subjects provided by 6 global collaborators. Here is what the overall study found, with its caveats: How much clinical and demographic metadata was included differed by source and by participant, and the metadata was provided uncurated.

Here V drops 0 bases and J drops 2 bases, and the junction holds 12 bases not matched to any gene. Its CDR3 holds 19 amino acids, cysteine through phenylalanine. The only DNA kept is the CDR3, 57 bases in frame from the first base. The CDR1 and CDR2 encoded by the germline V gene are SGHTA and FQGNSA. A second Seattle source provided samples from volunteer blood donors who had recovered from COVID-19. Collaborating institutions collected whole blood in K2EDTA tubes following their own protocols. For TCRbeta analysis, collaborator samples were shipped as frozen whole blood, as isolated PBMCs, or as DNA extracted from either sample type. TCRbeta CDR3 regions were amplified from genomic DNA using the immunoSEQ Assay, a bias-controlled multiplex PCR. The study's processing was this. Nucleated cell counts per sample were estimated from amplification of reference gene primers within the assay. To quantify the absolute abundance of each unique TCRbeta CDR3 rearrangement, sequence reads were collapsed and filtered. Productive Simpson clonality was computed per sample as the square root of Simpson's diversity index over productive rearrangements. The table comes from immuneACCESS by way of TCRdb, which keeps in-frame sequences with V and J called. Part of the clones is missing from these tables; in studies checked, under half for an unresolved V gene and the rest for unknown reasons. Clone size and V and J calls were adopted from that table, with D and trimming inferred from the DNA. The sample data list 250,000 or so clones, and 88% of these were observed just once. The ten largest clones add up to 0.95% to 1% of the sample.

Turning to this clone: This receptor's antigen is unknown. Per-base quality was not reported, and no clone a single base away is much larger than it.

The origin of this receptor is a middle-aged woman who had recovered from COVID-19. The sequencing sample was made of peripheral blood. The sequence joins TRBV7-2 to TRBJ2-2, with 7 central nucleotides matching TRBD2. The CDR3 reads CASSLAGWGLAANTGELFF. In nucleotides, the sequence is TGTGCCAGCAGCTTAGCGGGGTGGGGTCTAGCGGCAAACACCGGGGAGCTGTTTTTT.